A single sample gave rise to the 30 T cell receptor beta chains below, sequenced in a study of shared clonotypes between healthy human individuals. Method: immunoSEQ multiplex PCR; TCRdb's copy keeps in-frame clones and lacks some. Of approximately 2.5 million clones detected, 80% to 95% appear once; the ten largest clones hold about 0.34%. The material sequenced was naive CD4+ T cells from PBMCs. As for subset: CD45RA+ positively selected. The receptors shown here come from a man between 18 and 35 years old in good health. Some clones in this sample may be carry-over from other donors' samples.

The chain has TRBV5-1 and TRBJ2-7, with D unclear. Looked up from germline, CDR1 is SGHRS and CDR2 is YFSETQ. This CDR3 is 13 amino acids long. The V gene lost 6 bases and the J gene lost 6 bases, with 16 bases spanning the gap. The CDR3 sequence is CASNHGVNSEQYF. As DNA, the CDR3 is TGCGCCAGCAACCATGGGGTTAATTCCGAGCAGTACTTC.

The CDR3 sequence is CASSYTHGSNQPQHF. DNA for the CDR3: TGTGCCAGCAGTTATACCCACGGTAGCAATCAGCCCCAGCATTTT. The rearrangement uses TRBV6-5 and TRBJ1-5; no clear D. Trimming left V 3 bases short and J 0 bases short, with 9 bases between. There are 15 residues in the CDR3. Germline lookup yields CDR1 MNHEY and CDR2 SVGAGI.

This chain connects TRBV27 to TRBJ2-3, with D possibly TRBD1 on 5 matching bases. With 7 bases removed from V and 4 bases from J, the gap between germline ends came to 18 bases. The CDR3 contains 15 residues. From germline, CDR1 is MNHEY and CDR2 SMNVEV (reference sequence). Here the CDR3 DNA reads TGTGCCAGCAATAGTAAAGGGGCCGTGGCAGATACGCAGTATTTT. Translated, it gives CASNSKGAVADTQYF.

J is TRBJ2-3 and V is TRBV19, with no clear D. V gave up 8 bases and J gave up 5 bases, with 11 bases separating them. The CDR3 extends over 12 amino acids. CDR1 and CDR2 from the germline V gene are LNHDA and SQIVND (reference sequence). In DNA form, the CDR3 reads TGTGCCAGTCTCAGCCCCCTAGATACGCAGTATTTT. Protein: CASLSPLDTQYF.

The chain employs TRBV4-1 and TRBJ2-2; D may be TRBD1 (6 bases). V lost 0 bases and J 4 bases, leaving 18 bases between the germline ends. The CDR3 totals 18 residues. Germline CDR1 and CDR2: MGHRA and YSYEKL. The CDR3 is CASSQDRRSRGRTGELFF. The CDR3 coding sequence is TGCGCCAGCAGCCAAGATCGCCGTTCCAGGGGACGCACCGGGGAGCTGTTTTTT.

This CDR3 is CASSFRGLAEGYEQYF. The CDR3 DNA is TGTGCCAGCAGTTTCCGCGGACTAGCGGAGGGCTACGAGCAGTACTTC. The rearrangement links TRBV28 to TRBJ2-7, with 10 bases identical to TRBD2. V dropped 3 bases and J dropped 3; count of bases not matched to a gene: 8. The CDR3 length is 16 residues. CDR1 and CDR2 (germline): MDHEN, SYDVKM.

This clone appeared a single time. This chain connects TRBV27 to TRBJ1-1, with D unresolved. The CDR3 sequence is 14 residues long. V was cut by 5 bases and J by 3 bases, with 13 bases left in between. Germline loops: CDR1 MNHEY, CDR2 SMNVEV (reference sequence). The CDR3 DNA is TGTGCCAGCAGTCCACTGACCCACTACACTGAAGCTTTCTTT. Its translation: CASSPLTHYTEAFF.

The rearrangement joins TRBV5-1 to TRBJ2-7, with 8 bases aligning to TRBD1. V lost 4 bases and J lost 2; bases outside the gene matches: 11. CDR3 size: 16 residues. Germline CDR1 reads SGHRS; CDR2 reads YFSETQ. The CDR3 is CASSPYDGQGAYEQYF. The CDR3 bases are TGCGCCAGCAGCCCGTACGATGGACAGGGAGCCTACGAGCAGTACTTC.

The J gene is TRBJ1-2, the V gene TRBV28, with D unclear. The germline V gene encodes CDR1 MDHEN and CDR2 SYDVKM. This CDR3 comprises 15 residues. Trimming took 5 bases from V and 7 from J, leaving 20 bases between them. The CDR3 nucleotides read TGTGCCAGCAGTGTCAACGGGCTAATCCCCGGTGGCTACACCTTC. The encoded protein is CASSVNGLIPGGYTF.

The chain employs TRBV10-1 and TRBJ2-1, with D perhaps TRBD2 (6 bases). V lost 4 bases and J lost 0, with 10 bases in between. This CDR3 region has 15 residues. Germline CDR1 is WNHNN and CDR2 is SYGVQD (reference sequence). The CDR3 reads CASSVADSSYNEQFF. The CDR3 nucleotides are TGCGCCAGCAGTGTAGCGGATAGCTCCTACAATGAGCAGTTCTTC.

With regard to this clone: This specimen includes other DNA sequences encoding the same CDR3. The rearrangement joins TRBV28 to TRBJ1-2, with unresolved D. Germline V lookup: CDR1 MDHEN, CDR2 SYDVKM. V was pared by 4 bases and J by 5 bases, with 8 bases between. There are 12 residues in the CDR3. CDR3 amino acids: CASSSRGYGYTF. CDR3 DNA sequence: TGTGCCAGCAGTTCCCGGGGATATGGCTACACCTTC.

The chain links TRBV28 to TRBJ2-6, with 12 positions matching TRBD1. The CDR3 consists of 18 residues. Per the germline V gene, CDR1 is MDHEN and CDR2 is SYDVKM. Trimming at V came to 5 bases and at J to 1 base, leaving 6 bases not matched to a gene. The CDR3 sequence: CASSRPGQGASGANVLTF. The CDR3 region has the DNA TGTGCCAGCAGTCGGCCGGGACAGGGGGCTTCTGGGGCCAACGTCCTGACTTTC. Together with reference TRBV28 and TRBJ2-6, the CDR3 gives the full variable domain: DVKVTQSSRYLVKRTGEKVFLECVQDMDHENMFWYRQDPGLGLRLIYFSYDVKMKEKGDIPEGYSVSREKKERFSLILESASTNQTSMYLCASSRPGQGASGANVLTFGAGSRLTVL.

V gene TRBV9 combines with J gene TRBJ2-3, with D possibly matching TRBD2 (6 bases). Trimming stripped 0 bases from V and 10 bases from J, with 15 bases between. Germline loops: CDR1 SGDLS, CDR2 YYNGEE. CDR3 size: 14 residues. CDR3 DNA: TGTGCCAGCAGCGTAGGCGGGGCCTATAGTTCGCAGTATTTT. This codes for CASSVGGAYSSQYF.

The chain combines TRBV4-1 with TRBJ1-4; TRBD1 matches at 9 bases. Germline V CDR1 and CDR2: MGHRA, YSYEKL. There are 13 residues in the CDR3. The V gene end was trimmed by 4 bases and the J gene end by 11 bases; junction bases not matched to a gene: 5. CDR3 residues: CASSRTGEGKLFF. CDR3 in DNA: TGCGCCAGCAGCCGGACAGGGGAAGGGAAACTGTTTTTT.

The chain carries TRBV11-2 and TRBJ2-4; unclear D gene. Trimming cost V 8 bases and J 9 bases, with 14 bases left between them. The CDR3 length is 12 residues. Germline lookup yields CDR1 SGHAT and CDR2 FQNNGV. CDR3 nucleotide sequence: TGTGCCAGCTCCCTTGCTAGGAGCATTCAGTACTTC. This translates into CASSLARSIQYF.

The J gene is TRBJ1-1, the V gene TRBV27; D call uncertain. The CDR3 is 15 amino acids. The V gene's germline CDR1 is MNHEY and CDR2 SMNVEV (reference sequence). V lost 6 bases and J lost 0, with 14 bases in between. The CDR3 loop reads CASSSTNGLNTEAFF. CDR3 nucleotides: TGTGCCAGCAGCTCTACGAACGGATTGAACACTGAAGCTTTCTTT.

The chain carries TRBV11-2 and TRBJ2-5; no definite D call. Germline V lookup: CDR1 SGHAT, CDR2 FQNNGV. This CDR3 comprises 12 residues. Trimming cost V 0 bases and J 6 bases, with 5 bases left between them. CDR3 in DNA: TGTGCCAGCAGCTTAGACCGGCAGACCCAGTACTTC. The encoded protein is CASSLDRQTQYF.

J is TRBJ2-7 and V is TRBV11-2; D remains unclear. Germline V gene lookup returns CDR1 SGHAT and CDR2 FQNNGV. The CDR3 runs to 15 residues. The V end was cut by 1 base, the J end by 3 bases, with 13 bases between. DNA for the CDR3: TGTGCCAGCAGCTTAGGAAGGTGGGTGGGCTACGAGCAGTACTTC. Its translation is CASSLGRWVGYEQYF.

This chain joins TRBV15 and TRBJ1-6; D remains unclear. Trimming cost V 0 bases and J 5 bases, with 14 bases left between them. The CDR3 has 17 amino acids. Germline CDR1 reads LNHNV; CDR2 reads YYDKDF (reference sequence). CDR3 region: CATSRDPGRLDNSPLHF. Written as DNA, the CDR3 is TGTGCCACCAGCAGAGATCCCGGACGCCTGGATAATTCACCCCTCCACTTT.

This clone was seen a single time. The chain joins TRBV12-5 to TRBJ1-1; TRBD1 matches 9 bases. CDR3 length: 16 residues. V was pared by 4 bases and J by 0 bases, with 6 bases of the junction left unmatched. The germline V gene encodes CDR1 LGHNT and CDR2 FRNRAP. The DNA of the CDR3 is TGTGCTAGTGGTTGGACAGGGGCCGCTATGAACACTGAAGCTTTCTTT. Protein product: CASGWTGAAMNTEAFF.

This rearrangement joins TRBV5-1 to TRBJ1-1; 9 nucleotides agree with TRBD1. Trimming cost V 4 bases and J 0 bases; bases outside gene matches: 7. There are 16 residues in the CDR3. The germline CDR1 and CDR2 sequences are SGHRS and YFSETQ. The DNA of the CDR3 is TGCGCCAGCAGCATCAATACAGGGGGCCTGAACACTGAAGCTTTCTTT. It encodes CASSINTGGLNTEAFF.

This clone appeared once. Other DNA variants within this sample encode the same CDR3. V and J are TRBV5-4 and TRBJ2-3; tentatively, D is TRBD2 (7 bases). The CDR3 has 13 residues. Germline values: CDR1 SGHNT, CDR2 YYREEE (reference sequence). V was clipped by 2 bases and J by 6 bases, with 10 bases between them. CDR3 DNA sequence: TGTGCCAGCAGCTTAGGGGGGGTGGATACGCAGTATTTT. As protein: CASSLGGVDTQYF.

J is TRBJ2-1 and V is TRBV9, with D maybe TRBD2 (5 bases). CDR1 is SGDLS, CDR2 YYNGEE, per germline. This CDR3 is 15 amino acids long. Trimming shortened V by 0 bases and J by 12 bases, and 19 bases separated the two germline ends. The CDR3 nucleotides are TGTGCCAGCAGCGTAGGGCCAGCGGTGGAGAGCGTGCAGTTCTTC. Protein product: CASSVGPAVESVQFF.

The CDR3 spells CASSLVGQGLYEQYF. The CDR3 DNA is TGTGCCAGCAGCTTGGTTGGACAGGGGCTGTACGAGCAGTACTTC. This chain uses TRBV5-5 with TRBJ2-7; 9 bases match TRBD1. Germline V gene data show CDR1 as SGHKS and CDR2 as YYEKEE (reference sequence). The J segment lost 4 bases and the V segment lost 0 bases, leaving 5 bases of the junction unmatched. The CDR3 totals 15 residues.

V gene TRBV2 combines with J gene TRBJ2-3; D is possibly TRBD1 (5 bases). The CDR3 covers 12 residues. Germline V gives CDR1 SNHLY, CDR2 FYNNEI. Trimming removed 6 bases at V and 4 bases at J, with 8 bases between. The CDR3 sequence is CASRGRADTQYF. CDR3 bases: TGTGCCAGCAGGGGGCGCGCAGATACGCAGTATTTT.

The V call is TRBV2, the J call TRBJ2-3; D may be TRBD2 (6 bases). Germline lookup yields CDR1 SNHLY and CDR2 FYNNEI. The CDR3 runs 14 residues. With 6 bases removed from V and 5 bases from J, the gap between germline ends came to 15 bases. CDR3 nucleotides: TGTGCCAGCAGGGGACTGAATTCGGGAGATACGCAGTATTTT. Protein product: CASRGLNSGDTQYF.

The rearrangement uses TRBV4-3 and TRBJ2-5; 8 nucleotides agree with TRBD1. The CDR3 covers 16 residues. CDR1 is LGHNA and CDR2 is YSLEER in the germline V gene. V shed 1 base, J shed 5 bases, and the junction held 9 bases outside the gene matches. The CDR3 coding sequence is TGCGCCAGCAGCCAAGGTTCTCCAGGGGGCATGGAGACCCAGTACTTC. Amino acids: CASSQGSPGGMETQYF.

V is TRBV7-9 and J is TRBJ2-3, with 7 bases lining up with TRBD2. CDR1 is SEHNR, CDR2 FQNEAQ, per germline (reference sequence). The CDR3 loop spans 17 amino acids. Losses at the gene ends were 5 bases for V and 2 bases for J; bases not matched to a gene: 13. Here the CDR3 reads CASSTFISSGDTDTQYF. The CDR3 DNA reads as TGTGCCAGCAGCACGTTTATATCTAGCGGAGACACAGATACGCAGTATTTT.

The gene calls are TRBV2 and TRBJ2-7, with TRBD2 identical over 11 bases. CDR3 length: 13 amino acids. Germline lookup yields CDR1 SNHLY and CDR2 FYNNEI. The V and J ends lost 4 bases and 6 bases, in that order; junction bases with no gene match: 2. The CDR3 sequence is CASSGLAGIEQYF. The CDR3, as DNA: TGTGCCAGCAGTGGACTAGCGGGGATCGAGCAGTACTTC.

V is TRBV27 and J is TRBJ1-6; D possibly corresponds to TRBD1 (6 bases). The CDR3 covers 15 residues. CDR1 MNHEY and CDR2 SMNVEV come from the germline V gene (reference sequence). V was shortened by 8 bases and J by 5 bases, with 16 bases between the two germline ends. The CDR3 reads CASSSRGTNNSPLHF. The CDR3 DNA reads as TGTGCCAGCTCATCCCGGGGGACAAATAATTCACCCCTCCACTTT.